The T cell receptor beta chain under discussion was sequenced for a study of T cells in women clearing cervical HPV infection. For the study at large: Cases' blood sampling followed lesion detection by median about 150 days (90 to 200). General study points: CIN3+ cases had significantly higher TCR richness than controls; evenness did not differ.

Only in-frame clones appear in the TCRdb table, and some are missing; sequencing was by immunoSEQ multiplex PCR. The listing contains under 45,000 clones. V was clipped by 5 bases and J by 6 bases, with 12 bases between them. From germline, CDR1 is SNHLY and CDR2 FYNNEI. The CDR3 sequence is 13 residues long. With respect to this clone: Its matching antigen is unknown. The CDR3 end falls 3 residues outside the read, so it is completed with the germline J gene.

The chain employs TRBV2 and TRBJ2-3, with TRBD2 as a possible D gene (5 bases). The sample was blood buffy coat. The receptor was isolated from a woman between 18 and 75 years old with a cervical HPV16 infection that either progressed to CIN3+ or cleared (not recorded which). The CDR3 DNA, read in part, is TGTGCCAGCAGTTATGCGCAGCGGGATACG. This gives the protein CASSYAQRDT. The entire CDR3 is CASSYAQRDTQYF.